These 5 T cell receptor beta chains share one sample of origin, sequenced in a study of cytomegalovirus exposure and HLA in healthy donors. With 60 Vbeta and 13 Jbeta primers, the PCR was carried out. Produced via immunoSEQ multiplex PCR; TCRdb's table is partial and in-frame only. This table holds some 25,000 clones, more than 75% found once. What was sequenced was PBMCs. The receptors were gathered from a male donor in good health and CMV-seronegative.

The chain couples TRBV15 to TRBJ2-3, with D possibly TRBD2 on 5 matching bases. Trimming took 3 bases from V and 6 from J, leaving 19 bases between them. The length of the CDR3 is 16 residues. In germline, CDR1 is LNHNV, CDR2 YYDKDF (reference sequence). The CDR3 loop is CATSRAAGTGGDTQYF. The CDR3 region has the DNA TGTGCCACCAGCAGGGCGGCGGGCACCGGCGGGGATACGCAGTATTTT.

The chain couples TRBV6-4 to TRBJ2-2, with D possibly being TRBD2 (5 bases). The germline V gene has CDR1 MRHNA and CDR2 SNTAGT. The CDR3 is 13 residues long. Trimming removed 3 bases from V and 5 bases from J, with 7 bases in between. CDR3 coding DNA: TGTGCCAGCAGTGAAGGGAGTACCGGGGAGCTGTTTTTT. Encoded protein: CASSEGSTGELFF.

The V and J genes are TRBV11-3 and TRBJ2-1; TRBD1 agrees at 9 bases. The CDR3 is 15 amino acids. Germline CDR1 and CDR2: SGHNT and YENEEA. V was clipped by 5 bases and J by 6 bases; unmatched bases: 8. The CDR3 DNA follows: TGTGCCAGCAGCCTCCGACAGGGGGAGGTCAATGAGCAGTTCTTC. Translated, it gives CASSLRQGEVNEQFF.

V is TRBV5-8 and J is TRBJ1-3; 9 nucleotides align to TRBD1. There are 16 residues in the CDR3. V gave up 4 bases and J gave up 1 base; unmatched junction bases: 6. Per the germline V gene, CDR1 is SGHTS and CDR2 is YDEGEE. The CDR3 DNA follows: TGTGCCAGCAGCAGGGACAGGGTAGCGTCTGGAAACACCATATATTTT. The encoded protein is CASSRDRVASGNTIYF. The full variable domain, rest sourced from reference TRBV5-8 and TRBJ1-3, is EAGVTQSPTHLIKTRGQQATLRCSPISGHTSVYWYQQALGLGLQFLLWYDEGEERNRGNFPPRFSGRQFPNYSSELNVNALELEDSALYLCASSRDRVASGNTIYFGEGSWLTVV.

In nucleotides, the CDR3 is TGTGCCTGGAGTGGGGGAGGGCTCGGGGAAAAACTGTTTTTT. Translation: CAWSGGGLGEKLFF. J is TRBJ1-4 and V is TRBV30; D unclear. Germline V CDR1 and CDR2: GTSNPN, SVGIG (reference sequence). V was shortened by 1 base and J by 8 bases, with 14 bases between the two germline ends. CDR3 length: 14 amino acids.